This entry describes one T cell receptor (beta chain). It lacks a known antigen. Base qualities are not at hand, and no much larger clone is one base apart. Relative to germline, V is missing 2 bases and J is missing 4 bases, with 8 bases of the junction outside any gene match. In the germline V gene, CDR1 corresponds to SQVTM and CDR2 to ANQGSEA. The CDR3 holds 16 amino acids from the cysteine to the phenylalanine. The DNA shown is the 48-base CDR3, in frame from base 1. The cohort consisted of 600 or so healthy bone marrow donors. At the time of sampling, every cohort member was nominally healthy, though immune exposures that went unrecorded were likely present. The donor was CMV seronegative and was included in the group of under 450 seronegative cohort members. A peripheral blood sample was collected from each donor, and TCR beta sequencing was performed on peripheral blood mononuclear cells. Genomic DNA was extracted from the blood cell samples with the Qiagen DNeasy Blood Extraction Kit.

The data stem from a study of cytomegalovirus exposure and HLA in healthy donors (dated 2017 in TCRdb). About the investigation overall: According to an earlier analysis of a few hundred of the donors, some 180 million T cells yielded 95 million to 140 million unique TCR beta sequences and about 280 Gb of sequence data. Alongside the repertoire data, information on donor age, sex, ethnicity and CMV serostatus was compiled. Among the roughly 390 genotyped donors, about 85% belonged to the genetic ancestry cluster associated with self-reported Caucasian donors. The T cell repertoires of around 730 subjects were profiled by immunosequencing and related to cytomegalovirus serostatus. All discovery cohort repertoires had been generated using a single sequencing platform. Approximately 310 gigabases of sequencing data and approximately 91 million unique TCR sequences made up an early release that covered around 640 HLA-typed donors. HLA typing covered class I and class II loci at four-digit resolution. The number of typed donors differed by locus: about 629-630 for A, B, C, DRB1 and DQB1; 522 for DQA1; around 580 for DPA1; and around 450 for DPB1. In an earlier analysis of a few hundred of the donors, high-throughput TCR beta sequencing was used to judge whether each TCR beta V gene segment behaved as functional or pseudogenic. To predict cytomegalovirus infection status, the study brought together high-throughput TCR immunosequencing, statistical association of individual TCRs with disease status, and machine learning. The study was designed to test whether signatures of past pathogen exposure could be identified by cataloging public T cell receptors. Among roughly 370 genotyped donors of the cohort, an average of about 240,000 unique TCR beta nucleotide sequences were sequenced per donor, about a sixth of them non-productive. Rather than using new phenotypic data, the later analysis identified candidate immune exposures from TCR beta sequences and from how often those sequences occurred across donors. In addition to the first cohort of 650 to 800 subjects, a separate validation cohort of some 120 different subjects was used. A later analysis re-analyzed previously published TCR beta repertoires from 550 to 700 donors and added high-resolution HLA genotyping to study TCR occurrence patterns. A later genetic analysis used genome-wide SNP genotypes for about 65% of the roughly 670 donors, treating that subset as a discovery cohort. A few DR-DQ haplotypes were treated as single units for association and clustering because of strong linkage in the cohort.

The study at large found these results: In a later genetic analysis, fewer N-insertions in productive TCRs were reported among donors in an Asian-associated ancestry cluster than the roughly 700-donor mean. In this cohort, only TCR beta chains were sequenced, and detectable features were limited by the absence of alpha or paired-chain data. A cluster of highly shared sequence variants was judged likely to represent a technical artifact of the sequencing pipeline. In an earlier analysis of under 600 of the donors, most TCR beta V segments were observed in productive rearrangements about 90% or about 30% of the time, broadly matching IMGT annotations. Strong co-occurrence of HLA alleles, especially DR and DQ, made assigning TCR associations to individual alleles difficult. An association between a missense DCLRE1C variant and V-gene and J-gene trimming of TCR beta chains was found in a later genetic analysis and replicated in an independent cohort. Cytomegalovirus status was reported to be diagnosed by the classifier with high specificity and sensitivity in both the original and validation cohorts. Linkage disequilibrium might explain the correlated functional status among segregating V segments, but an unknown experimental factor could not be ruled out. Because the 87-base-pair reads could not distinguish some IMGT-functional V segments, including TRBV6-2 and TRBV6-3, those segments were excluded. The authors suggested that the approach could potentially be extended to other disease states and immunological phenotypes. The presence/absence analyses assumed that sequencing depth was roughly uniform across donors, and that assumption may not be true. According to a later analysis, most CMV-associated TCR beta chains appeared to be HLA-restricted, and the HLA associations seemed to be driven largely by CMV exposure. According to a later analysis, parvovirus B19, influenza, CMV and Epstein-Barr virus appeared linked to several top co-occurrence clusters. The study gave a list of roughly 150 TCR beta chains associated with cytomegalovirus. While some public TCRs were present in many individuals, most TCR sequences turned up only very rarely across donors. Specific HLA alleles were associated with over 15,000 TCR beta sequences at a false discovery rate of 0.05 in a later analysis. According to a later analysis, TCR association rates differed among HLA loci, with DRB1 alleles showing the most associated TCRs and HLA-C alleles showing the fewest. A further reported finding was that TCR beta sequences accurately predicted the HLA-A and HLA-B alleles for most subjects in the first cohort. CMV serostatus was the only immune exposure information available for the cohort. In vitro tests confirmed that three of the cytomegalovirus-associated TCR beta chains recognize cytomegalovirus antigens. A later analysis found that HLA-associated TCR beta chains were more clonally expanded and had lower generation probabilities than equally common non-associated chains. Because HLA typing was unavailable for some donors at each locus, only the typed subset was used in association tests. Because counts were too low, roughly 16 rarely observed V segments, including chromosome 9 orphons, were left out of the earlier analysis of a few hundred of the donors.

The library was made by the immunoSEQ multiplex PCR assay. The multiplex PCR relied on a mix of 60 forward primers for TCR Vbeta segments and 13 reverse primers for TCR Jbeta segments. A multiplex PCR assay on genomic DNA amplified the CDR3 region of rearranged TCR beta genes. On the Illumina HiSeq System, the amplified TCR beta libraries were sequenced as 87-base-pair reads. Turning to the authors' computational methods: A later analysis counted some 74 million unique TCR beta chains across the 650 to 800 repertoires, and some 11 million of these chains were shared by at least two donors. A nearest-neighbor algorithm error-corrected the raw reads and collapsed the reads into unique sequences, merging closely related sequences to remove PCR and sequencing errors. CDR3 sequences were aligned to IMGT reference sequences to assign V, D and J gene segments. For a sequence to be retained, at least a six-nucleotide match to both a V gene segment and a J gene segment was required. A rearrangement was called productive if the CDR3 had no stop codons and remained in frame with V and J, and every other rearrangement was called non-productive. CDR3 was defined by IMGT convention, running from the second conserved V-encoded cysteine to the conserved J-encoded phenylalanine. The earlier analysis of about 610 of the donors excluded sequences that lacked an unambiguous match to a single V gene segment. In an earlier analysis of roughly 500 of the donors, V segments were called functional above 56.7% productive rearrangements and were called segregating when the between-donor standard deviation exceeded 5%. A statistical classification framework was built to diagnose cytomegalovirus status from the catalog of TCR beta chain sequences. V and J gene assignment, in a later analysis, came from comparing TCR nucleotide sequences with IMGT/GENE-DB human TR gene sequences. In a later analysis, CDR3 sequences and most-parsimonious VDJ recombination scenarios were assigned using the TCRdist pipeline. In a later analysis, each TCR beta chain was defined by its CDR3 amino acid sequence together with its V-gene family, and reads lacking a unique V-gene family were excluded. As a way to deal with suspected cross-contamination and a sequencing artifact, a later analysis dropped 450 to 600 nucleotide sequences that were highly shared and had low generation probability. In a later analysis, a clonal expansion index for each public chain was calculated from normalized within-repertoire ranks of inferred template counts. Generation probabilities in a later analysis came from a VDJ recombination model fitted to out-of-frame rearrangements, and those results were checked against IGoR. In a later analysis, hypergeometric tests were used to score TCR-TCR, TCR-HLA and TCR-CMV co-occurrence, with a repertoire-size bias correction applied to TCR pairs. False discovery rates were estimated in a later analysis by permuting HLA or CMV assignments 20 times. In a later analysis, co-occurring TCRs were grouped using DBSCAN, and TCRdist sequence similarity was added for clustering within HLA-allele-positive subsets. Repertoires with fewer than 30,000 or more than 120,000 public chains were left out of co-occurrence clustering, as were five repertoires with anomalous nucleotide sharing. In its TCRdb copy, this immuneACCESS table keeps in-frame sequences only and misses some clones. Where compared with another copy, unresolved V genes explain less than half of these, and the others have no known cause. D and trimming were read from the DNA, whereas the V and J calls and clone size are those reported in that table. The sample table contains over 150,000 clones; only one count was recorded for about 80% of them. Of the sample, approximately 2% falls within the top ten clones.

Sequences were obtained from PBMCs. This sequence uses TRBV29-1 and TRBJ2-3, with 11 bases aligning to TRBD1. This sequence was found in a man aged 40-49 years in good health and CMV-seronegative. The DNA is as follows: TGCAGCGTTGAATTCACCGGGACAGGGGGATCAGATACGCAGTATTTT. It specifies CSVEFTGTGGSDTQYF.